This TCR beta chain was sequenced for a study of T cell responses to AZD1222 COVID-19 vaccine (dated by TCRdb to about 2021). A note on the overall study: AZD1222 recipients given second doses at about 4 weeks or at about 12 weeks were pooled, since spike-specific TCR depth and breadth were not found to differ between the two schedules. A total of approximately 250 trial participants underwent TCR sequencing, of whom 200 to 220 had received two doses of AZD1222 and roughly 26 had received two doses of the MenACWY control vaccine. Trial participants were enrolled by age into subgroups of 18-55, 56-69 and 70-plus years, and about 150, 27 and 61 TCR-sequenced participants, respectively, were included in these subgroups. Here is what the overall study found, with its caveats: A significant rise in spike-specific TCR breadth and depth was observed after two AZD1222 doses relative to day 0 and relative to MenACWY recipients. Conclusions about previously exposed vaccinees were limited because only a handful of AZD1222 recipients were SARS-CoV-2 seropositive at baseline. No day 14 peak-response samples were available, so repertoires were characterized only after the peak T cell response. In the small 56-69-year group, the increase in depth fell short of significance, most likely because of low power. Reportedly, almost half of the unique spike-specific TCRs recognized epitopes lying outside the regions that are mutated in the B.1.351 and B.1.1.7 variants. Participants were mostly white British and included more females than males, and it was suggested by the authors that clonal diversity may have been underestimated. Vaccine-associated CD4 TCRs spanned the whole spike protein, with dominant responses in regions 160-218 and 743-854.

What the time point label conveys for this sample: baseline before first vaccination. Samples from vaccinated people were obtained from the UK trials COV001 and COV002, which included a single-blind randomized controlled phase 2/3 trial of AZD1222 (ChAdOx1 nCoV-19) in healthy adults. Trial participant PBMC samples were collected at day 0 and day 28 after the second dose for TCRbeta chain sequencing. This clone was picked up one time. Its target antigen remains unknown. The record has no base qualities; no much larger clone is one base away. The CDR3 regions of human TCRbeta chains were subjected to immunosequencing. The study's processing was this. Repertoire TCRs were matched against a reference library of SARS-CoV-2-specific TCRs generated with the MIRA antigen-specificity platform. Breadth was defined as the fraction of unique TCRs that were SARS-CoV-2-associated, and depth was defined as the fraction of total T cells that were SARS-CoV-2-associated. Each spike-specific TCR was assigned to its reactive spike region and to a CD4 or CD8 class using the MIRA data. Log10-transformed breadth and depth values were compared by one-way ANOVA with Sidak's multiple comparisons tests. The clones in this table, taken by TCRdb from immuneACCESS, are in-frame only. Not every clone is retained; where verified, under half of the shortfall comes from an unresolved V gene, and the cause of the rest is unknown. The DNA gave D and trimming, while V, J and clone size come from that table. The sample includes around 100,000 clones, with around 91% observed a single time. The ten largest clones represent about 17% of the sample.

The germline V gene (reference sequence) supplies CDR1 SEHNR and CDR2 FQNEAQ. The CDR3 numbers 17 residues from cysteine through phenylalanine. The read is trimmed to its CDR3 DNA, 51 bases read in frame from base 1. V drops 5 bases and J drops 2 bases, leaving 16 bases in between. The sample consisted of peripheral blood, taken on day 0 of AZD1222 vaccination. This sequence was found in an adult in good health. The receptor chain draws on TRBV7-9 and TRBJ2-6; TRBD2 is perhaps the D gene, given 5 matching bases. DNA sequence: TGTGCCAGCAGCCCCCAGAGGGCCTACACTGGGGCCAACGTCCTGACTTTC. It encodes CASSPQRAYTGANVLTF.